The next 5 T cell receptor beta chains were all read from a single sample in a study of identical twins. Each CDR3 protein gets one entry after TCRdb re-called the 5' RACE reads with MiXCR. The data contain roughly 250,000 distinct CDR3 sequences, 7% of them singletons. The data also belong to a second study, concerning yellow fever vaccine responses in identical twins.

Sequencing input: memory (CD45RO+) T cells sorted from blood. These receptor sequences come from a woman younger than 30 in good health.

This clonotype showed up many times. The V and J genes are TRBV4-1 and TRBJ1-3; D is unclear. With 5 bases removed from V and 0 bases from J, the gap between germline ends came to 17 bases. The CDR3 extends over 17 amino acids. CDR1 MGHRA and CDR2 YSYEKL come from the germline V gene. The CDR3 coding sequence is TGCGCCAGCAGCTCCCCACAAGGCAGCCTCTCTGGAAACACCATATATTTT. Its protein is CASSSPQGSLSGNTIYF.

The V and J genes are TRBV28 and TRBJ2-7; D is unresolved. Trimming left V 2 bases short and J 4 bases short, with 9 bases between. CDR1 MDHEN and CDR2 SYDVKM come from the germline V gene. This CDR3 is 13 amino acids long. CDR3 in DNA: TGTGCCAGCAGTTTACCGACCGGATACGAGCAGTACTTC. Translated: CASSLPTGYEQYF.

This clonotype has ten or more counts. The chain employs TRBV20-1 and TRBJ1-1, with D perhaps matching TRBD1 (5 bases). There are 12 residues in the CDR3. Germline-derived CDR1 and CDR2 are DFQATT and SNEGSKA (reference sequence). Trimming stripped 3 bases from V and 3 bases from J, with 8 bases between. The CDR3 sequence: CSARRQHTEAFF. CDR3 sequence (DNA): TGCAGTGCTAGGAGACAGCACACTGAAGCTTTCTTT.

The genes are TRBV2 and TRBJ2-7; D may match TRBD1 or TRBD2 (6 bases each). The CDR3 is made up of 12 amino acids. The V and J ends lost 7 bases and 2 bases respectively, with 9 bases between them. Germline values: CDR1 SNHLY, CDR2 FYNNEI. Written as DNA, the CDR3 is TGTGCCAGCACGGGGGACACCTACGAGCAGTACGTC. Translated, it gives CASTGDTYEQYV.

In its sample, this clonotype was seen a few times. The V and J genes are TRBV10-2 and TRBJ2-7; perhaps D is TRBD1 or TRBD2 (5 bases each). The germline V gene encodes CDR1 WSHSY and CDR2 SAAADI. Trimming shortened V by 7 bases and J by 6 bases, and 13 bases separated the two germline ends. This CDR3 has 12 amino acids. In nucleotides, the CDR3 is TGCGCCAGCACCGAGGGGTTCGGCGAGCAGTACGTC. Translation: CASTEGFGEQYV.